This paragraph reports one TCR beta chain. Its antigen is currently not known. No base-level quality is on record; no much larger clone is a single base apart. Libraries were prepared through the immunoSEQ multiplex PCR assay. Around 92,000 TCR templates per sample were assayed by the deep sequencing platform. Genomic DNA extracted from sorted T cells was the material used for TCRbeta CDR3 sequencing. The study's own analysis went as follows. Clonal analysis of TCRbeta CDR3 data was done in the R programming language. Unstimulated samples were compared with post-reaction CFSE-low samples to define alloreactive CD4+ and CD8+ clones. Alloreactive CD4+ clones were assigned to regulatory or non-regulatory origin by matching sequences to sorted unstimulated Treg and non-Treg repertoires. The table was pulled from immuneACCESS by TCRdb, which kept in-frame rearrangements only. Such tables lose some clones; where checked, under half of the loss comes from unresolved V genes, and the rest has no known cause. V and J calls plus clone size are reproduced from that table; the DNA served to infer D and trimming. This sample holds approximately 94,000 clones; about 94% were observed only once. Together, the top ten hold roughly 1.3% of the sample.

TCRbeta CDR3 sequencing was performed on sorted unstimulated T cells and on proliferating T cells recovered from mixed lymphocyte reactions. Fresh whole blood from fewer than 11 HLA-typed healthy donors was used to isolate PBMCs. To map where alloreactive clones came from, unstimulated CD4+ non-regulatory T cells were FACS-sorted. This entry is derived from a study of siplizumab effects on memory and regulatory T cells (dated by TCRdb to the late 2010s). The study in broad terms: The study examined how the anti-CD2 antibody siplizumab affects alloreactive T-cell subsets in allogeneic mixed lymphocyte reactions built from human PBMCs. The investigation overall reported the following: Roughly 80-97% of proliferating CD4+ or CD8+ clones could not be assigned a naive or memory phenotype. Siplizumab significantly lowered the cumulative frequency of alloreactive sequences that could be traced to unstimulated CD4+ memory T cells. Among mappable alloreactive CD4+ clones, an average Treg-derived fraction of roughly 71% was observed with siplizumab, compared with 25% to 30% in control reactions. Unstimulated naive T cells appeared to be more diverse than memory T cells, and naive cells seemed to make a substantial contribution to the alloresponse. Whether proliferating Tregs from siplizumab cultures actually had suppressive function was not functionally confirmed. Because sequences at frequencies below about 10^-5 were poorly captured, only a minor fraction of alloreactive clones could be mapped back to unstimulated subsets.

CDR1 is given as SGHTA and CDR2 as FQGTGA, both from the germline V gene. The V end gives up 2 bases and the J end 4 bases, leaving 13 bases in the junction not matched to a gene. Reading from cysteine to phenylalanine, the CDR3 counts 18 amino acids. Only the CDR3 DNA stays, 54 bases, in frame from base 1. The TCR comes from a human donor in good health. The sequenced material came from non-Treg CD4+ T cells sorted from blood. Interpreted using the paper, the cell subset or site label stands for: FACS-sorted unstimulated CD4+ non-regulatory T cells. The chain is assembled from TRBV7-3 and TRBJ2-2, and TRBD2 aligns with 7 junction nucleotides. The nucleotide sequence is TGTGCCAGCAGCTTATTCCTGGGGCGGGAGTACGGCACCGGGGAGCTGTTTTTT. This translates into CASSLFLGREYGTGELFF.